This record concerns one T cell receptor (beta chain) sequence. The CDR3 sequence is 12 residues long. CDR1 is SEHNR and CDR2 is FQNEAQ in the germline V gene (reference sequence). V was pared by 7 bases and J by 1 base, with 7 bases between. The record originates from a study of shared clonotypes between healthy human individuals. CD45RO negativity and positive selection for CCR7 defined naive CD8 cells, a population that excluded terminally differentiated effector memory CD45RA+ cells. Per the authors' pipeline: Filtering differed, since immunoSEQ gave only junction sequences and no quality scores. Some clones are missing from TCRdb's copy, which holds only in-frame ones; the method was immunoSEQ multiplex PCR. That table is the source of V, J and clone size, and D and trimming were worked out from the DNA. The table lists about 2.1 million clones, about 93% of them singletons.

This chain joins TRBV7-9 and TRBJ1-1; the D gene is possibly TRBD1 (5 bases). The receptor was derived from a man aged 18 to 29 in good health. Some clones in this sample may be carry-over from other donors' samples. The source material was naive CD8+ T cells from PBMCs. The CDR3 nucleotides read TGTGCCAGCATAGGGGCGAACACTGAAGCTTTCTTT. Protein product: CASIGANTEAFF.